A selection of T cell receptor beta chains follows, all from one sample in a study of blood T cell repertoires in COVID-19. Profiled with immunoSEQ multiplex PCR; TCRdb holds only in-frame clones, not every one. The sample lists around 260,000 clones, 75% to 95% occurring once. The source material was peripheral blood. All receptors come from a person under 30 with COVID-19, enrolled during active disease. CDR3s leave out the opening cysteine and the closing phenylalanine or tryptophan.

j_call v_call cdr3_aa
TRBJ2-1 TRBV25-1 ASAASSYNEQF
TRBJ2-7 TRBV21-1 ASSLRWTSIYEQY
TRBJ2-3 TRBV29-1 SVLADTDTQY
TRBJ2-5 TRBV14 ASSQARLTQY
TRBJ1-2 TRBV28 ASSSGHGYT
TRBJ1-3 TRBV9 ASSVVGQGSSPIY
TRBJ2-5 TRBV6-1 ASSVPETSSGLLETQY
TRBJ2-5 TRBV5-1 ASSPGGQKETQY
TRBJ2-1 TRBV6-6 ASTEGQSSYNEQF
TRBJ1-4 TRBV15 ATSRDSPGQGSEKLF
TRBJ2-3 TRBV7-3 ASSSGQDTDTQY
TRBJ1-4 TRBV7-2 ASSRTGGGGEKLF
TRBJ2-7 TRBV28 ASTPMDTSGQY
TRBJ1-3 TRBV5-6 ASSSYRDLNSGNTIY
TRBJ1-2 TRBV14 ASSSTGTGNHGYT
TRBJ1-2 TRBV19 ASTRSDRNYGYT
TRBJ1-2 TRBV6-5 ASTRTGTGVYGYT
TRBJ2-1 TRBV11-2 ASSLGLASYNEQF
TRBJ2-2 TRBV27 AIGTSGTTGELF
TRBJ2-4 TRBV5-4 ASSSTGNIQY
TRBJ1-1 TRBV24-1 ATSDFDSTEAF
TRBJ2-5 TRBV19 ASSMPGGETQY
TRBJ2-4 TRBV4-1 ASSQGLMKRSASRDQY
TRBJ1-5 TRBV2 ASSMGQSNQPQH
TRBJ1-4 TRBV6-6 ASRTGPSGVNEKLF
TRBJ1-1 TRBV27 ASSLWQNTEAF
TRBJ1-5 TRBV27 ASRRGPNQPQH
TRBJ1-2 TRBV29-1 SVVHSGQGDGYT
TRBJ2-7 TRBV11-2 ASSPRTSGSVANYEQY
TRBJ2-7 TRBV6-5 ASRPSSSYEQY
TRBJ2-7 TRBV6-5 ASSPRDRAFVEQY
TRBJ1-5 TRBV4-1 ASSQETLTGGEPQH
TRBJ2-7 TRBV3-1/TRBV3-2 ASSRGENSYEQY
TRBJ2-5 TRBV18 ASSLGQGTQY
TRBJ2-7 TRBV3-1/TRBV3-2 ASSQVSVDEQY
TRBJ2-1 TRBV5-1 ASSRLTGGSVEQF
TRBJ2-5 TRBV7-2 ASSSRTSGSVETQY
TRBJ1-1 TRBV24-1 ATSDGWTEAF
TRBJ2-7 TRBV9 ASSVGRGLSYEQY